This T cell receptor beta chain was identified during a study of cytomegalovirus exposure and HLA in healthy donors. Study-wide context: In an earlier analysis, 95 million to 130 million unique TCR beta sequences were found from about 190 million T cells. Whole-study findings and limits: It was reported that TCR beta sequences correctly inferred the HLA-A and HLA-B alleles for most subjects. In vitro work confirmed that three CMV-associated chains recognize CMV antigens.

V gave up 5 bases and J gave up 0 bases, with 6 bases separating them. Germline V gene sequence: CDR1 SGHTA, CDR2 FQGTGA. The CDR3 loop spans 13 amino acids. A word on this clone: Its cognate antigen is unknown.

The primer mix had 60 Vbeta and 13 Jbeta primers. Clones were read by immunoSEQ multiplex PCR, and TCRdb kept only the in-frame ones, dropping some. This sample has 70,000 to 100,000 clones, with approximately 68% found just once. This TCR derives from a woman aged 45-65 years in good health and CMV-seropositive. Sequenced: PBMCs. J is TRBJ2-3 and V is TRBV7-3; no reliable D call. Here the CDR3 DNA reads TGTGCCAGCAGCCCCGGGAGCACAGATACGCAGTATTTT. Its translation is CASSPGSTDTQYF.